This record concerns one TCR beta chain sequence. The sample originates from a study of control samples from healthy donors and cancer patients. This CDR3 is built from 15 residues. With 7 bases removed from V and 4 bases from J, the gap between germline ends came to 19 bases. The germline V gene encodes CDR1 LNHDA and CDR2 SQIVND (reference sequence). The table came from immunoSEQ multiplex PCR; TCRdb's copy has only in-frame clones and leaves some out. This sample has about 150,000 clones, with roughly nine tenths found just once. V gene TRBV19 combines with J gene TRBJ1-2, with D perhaps matching TRBD1 (6 bases). This sequence originates from a man under 40 in good health. The sample consisted of blood. The CDR3 sequence: CASMPRTDVLYGYTF. In DNA form, the CDR3 reads TGTGCCAGTATGCCTCGGACAGACGTCCTCTATGGCTACACCTTC.